The 22 T cell receptor beta chains below all came from one sample that was sequenced in a study of cytomegalovirus exposure and HLA in healthy donors. Both 60 Vbeta primers and 13 Jbeta primers went into the PCR. Here immunoSEQ multiplex PCR was the method, and the copy in TCRdb shows in-frame clones only, minus some. The sample yields approximately 76,000 clones, approximately 79% seen once. Sequenced sample: PBMCs. The receptors here all came from a man between 25 and 39 years old in good health and CMV-seronegative.

The chain joins TRBV5-6 to TRBJ2-5; D unclear. Between the trimmed V and J ends, which lost 0 bases and 1 base, there was a span of 7 bases. This CDR3 is 14 amino acids long. The germline CDR1 and CDR2 sequences are SGHDT and YYEEEE. The CDR3 spells CASSLVYSQETQYF. The CDR3 nucleotides are TGTGCCAGCAGCTTGGTGTATTCCCAAGAGACCCAGTACTTC.

This clone was counted a single time. This sequence joins TRBV6-5 and TRBJ2-7; TRBD1 agrees at 8 bases. This CDR3 region has 12 residues. Trimming at V came to 6 bases and at J to 8 bases, leaving 6 bases not matched to a gene. Germline V gene lookup returns CDR1 MNHEY and CDR2 SVGAGI. CDR3 bases: TGTGCCAGCAGCCCCGACAGGGGCAAGCAGTACTTC. Its translation is CASSPDRGKQYF.

Concerning this clone itself: A junction end diverges from the germline sequence, so it may reflect a read error. This chain connects TRBV7-8 to TRBJ2-7, with 9 nucleotides matching TRBD1. This CDR3 is built from 16 residues. Germline CDR1 reads SGHVS; CDR2 reads FQNEAQ. The CDR3 DNA reads as TGTGCCCGCAGCTACCTAACCGGGACAGGGCTCTACGAGCAGTACTTC. It translates to CARSYLTGTGLYEQYF.

This chain connects TRBV12-5 to TRBJ1-1; 9 positions agree with TRBD1. V lost 5 bases and J lost 1; bases outside the gene matches: 20. This CDR3 is 20 amino acids long. Looked up from germline, CDR1 is LGHNT and CDR2 is FRNRAP. The CDR3 sequence is CASGAPSGDRAIGGNTEAFF. The CDR3 DNA sequence: TGTGCTAGTGGTGCCCCCTCCGGGGACAGGGCTATCGGAGGGAACACTGAAGCTTTCTTT. Complete variable domain (other parts from reference TRBV12-5 and TRBJ1-1): DARVTQTPRHKVTEMGQEVTMRCQPILGHNTVFWYRQTMMQGLELLAYFRNRAPLDDSGMPKDRFSAEMPDATLATLKIQPSEPRDSAVYFCASGAPSGDRAIGGNTEAFFGQGTRLTVV.

The chain joins TRBV9 to TRBJ1-5; TRBD1 matches 11 bases. CDR1 and CDR2 (germline): SGDLS, YYNGEE. Germline trimming cut 3 bases from V and 7 bases from J; bases unmatched to any gene: 3. The length of the CDR3 is 14 residues. CDR3 sequence: CASSAGTGGQPQHF. DNA for the CDR3: TGTGCCAGCAGCGCCGGGACAGGGGGGCAGCCCCAGCATTTT.

The rearrangement links TRBV6-5 to TRBJ1-2, with TRBD1 identical over 7 bases. The ends lost 5 bases at V and 5 bases at J; junction bases unmatched: 2. The CDR3 covers 12 residues. Per germline, CDR1 MNHEY and CDR2 SVGAGI. CDR3 loop: CASSDRVYGYTF. The CDR3 DNA reads TGTGCCAGCAGTGACAGGGTGTATGGCTACACCTTC.

This chain connects TRBV2 to TRBJ2-2, with 12 bases that match TRBD2. Unmatched junction bases numbered 6, after V lost 8 bases and J lost 8 bases. The CDR3 has 14 residues. In germline, CDR1 is SNHLY, CDR2 FYNNEI. This chain's CDR3 is CASETSGGWGELFF. The CDR3 region has the DNA TGTGCCAGCGAGACTAGCGGGGGTTGGGGGGAGCTGTTTTTT. Filled out from reference TRBV2 and TRBJ2-2, the complete variable domain reads EPEVTQTPSHQVTQMGQEVILRCVPISNHLYFYWYRQILGQKVEFLVSFYNNEISEKSEIFDDQFSVERPDGSNFTLKIRSTKLEDSAMYFCASETSGGWGELFFGEGSRLTVL.

The chain recombines TRBV11-3 with TRBJ1-3, with D possibly TRBD1 on 5 matching bases. Germline V gives CDR1 SGHNT, CDR2 YENEEA. V shed 5 bases and J shed 0 bases, with 14 bases lying between them. There are 16 residues in the CDR3. The DNA for the CDR3 is TGTGCCAGCAGCCCAGGACATTCTTCCTCTGGAAACACCATATATTTT. Residues: CASSPGHSSSGNTIYF.

J is TRBJ1-5 and V is TRBV28; 7 bases are a match to TRBD1. Germline V gives CDR1 MDHEN, CDR2 SYDVKM. The length of the CDR3 is 14 residues. Trimming at V came to 4 bases and at J to 6 bases, leaving 6 bases not matched to a gene. In nucleotides, the CDR3 is TGTGCCAGCAGTTCCCCGACAGGGACTCAGCCCCAGCATTTT. It codes for CASSSPTGTQPQHF.

The J gene is TRBJ2-3, the V gene TRBV10-2, with D unresolved. Germline V lookup: CDR1 WSHSY, CDR2 SAAADI. V was clipped by 2 bases and J by 0 bases, with 6 bases between them. This CDR3 comprises 14 residues. CDR3 in DNA: TGCGCCAGCAGTGAGCCTTCTAGCACAGATACGCAGTATTTT. Translated, it gives CASSEPSSTDTQYF.

This sequence joins TRBV7-6 and TRBJ2-7; a weak D match, TRBD2 (7 bases). V lost 5 bases, J lost 3 bases, and 14 bases lay in between. Per germline, CDR1 SGHVS and CDR2 FNYEAQ. The CDR3 sequence is 14 residues long. DNA of the CDR3: TGTGCCAGCAGCCTAGGGGGGGGTTACTACGAGCAGTACTTC. As protein: CASSLGGGYYEQYF.

As DNA, the CDR3 is TGTGCCAGCGCTACCCGCTCCTACAATGAGCAGTTCTTC. It specifies CASATRSYNEQFF. The V call is TRBV13, the J call TRBJ2-1; D remains ambiguous. Trimming took off 8 bases at V and 0 bases at J, with 8 bases between the two ends. The CDR3 totals 13 residues. Germline CDR1 PRHDT, CDR2 FYEKMQ (reference sequence).

This clone has just a few counts. V is TRBV5-6 and J is TRBJ2-7, with TRBD2 as a possible D gene (5 bases). Trimming removed 2 bases from V and 6 bases from J, with 9 bases in between. This CDR3 spans 12 amino acids. Germline V gene data show CDR1 as SGHDT and CDR2 as YYEEEE. This chain's CDR3 is CASSFGGTEQYF. DNA of the CDR3: TGTGCCAGCAGCTTTGGAGGTACCGAGCAGTACTTC.

This clone was seen more than once but under ten times. CDR3 sequence: CASSLEQRQGYEQYF. The CDR3, as DNA: TGCGCCAGCAGCTTGGAACAGAGACAGGGCTACGAGCAGTACTTC. V and J are TRBV5-1 and TRBJ2-7; 7 positions match TRBD1. The V segment lost 0 bases and the J segment 3 bases; nucleotides outside the gene matches: 6. CDR3 length: 15 residues. Germline-derived CDR1 and CDR2 are SGHRS and YFSETQ.

V and J are TRBV29-1 and TRBJ1-1, with D maybe TRBD1 (6 bases). This CDR3 contains 12 residues. V lost 5 bases and J lost 6, with 13 bases in between. CDR1 is SQVTM, CDR2 ANQGSEA, per germline. The CDR3, as DNA: TGCAGCGTTTGGGGGGGCTTCGCTGAAGCTTTCTTT. This translates into CSVWGGFAEAFF. Drawing the rest from reference TRBV29-1 and TRBJ1-1, the complete variable domain is SAVISQKPSRDICQRGTSLTIQCQVDSQVTMMFWYRQQPGQSLTLIATANQGSEATYESGFVIDKFPISRPNLTFSTLTVSNMSPEDSSIYLCSVWGGFAEAFFGQGTRLTVV.

The chain links TRBV9 to TRBJ1-1; weak D call: TRBD1 (5 bases). The germline CDR1 and CDR2 sequences are SGDLS and YYNGEE. The CDR3 length is 15 residues. V dropped 4 bases and J dropped 7 bases, with 20 bases sitting between them. CDR3 sequence reads: CASSPRESGGREAFF. In nucleotides, the CDR3 is TGTGCCAGCAGCCCTAGGGAGTCGGGGGGTCGTGAAGCTTTCTTT.

The chain combines TRBV27 with TRBJ2-1, with 7 bases that match TRBD2. Trimming took 5 bases from V and 9 from J; bases not matched to a gene: 10. The CDR3 spans 14 residues. Germline lookup yields CDR1 MNHEY and CDR2 SMNVEV (reference sequence). The chain's CDR3 is CASSPLQRGAEQFF. The CDR3, as DNA: TGTGCCAGCAGTCCCCTTCAGCGGGGAGCTGAGCAGTTCTTC.

The chain joins TRBV4-1 to TRBJ1-2, with no clear D. CDR1 and CDR2 (germline): MGHRA, YSYEKL. There are 16 residues in the CDR3. V lost 1 base and J 7 bases, leaving 19 bases between the germline ends. The CDR3 DNA reads TGCGCCAGCAGCCAAGTCCTCCGGAGAAGGCTGGTTGGCTACACCTTC. Its translation is CASSQVLRRRLVGYTF.

The V and J genes are TRBV18 and TRBJ2-3; tentative D call: TRBD1 (5 bases). Germline values: CDR1 KGHSH, CDR2 LQKENI. The CDR3 is 16 residues long. V lost 3 bases to trimming and J lost 1 base, with 14 bases between them. The CDR3 sequence is CASSPPNRIGTDTQYF. The CDR3 DNA reads as TGTGCCAGCTCACCTCCGAACAGGATCGGCACAGATACGCAGTATTTT.

A few counts support this clone. V is TRBV6-1 and J is TRBJ2-7; 15 bases match TRBD2. Germline V gene lookup returns CDR1 MNHNS and CDR2 SASEGT. V shed 6 bases and J 8 bases; nucleotides not matched to a gene: 5. This CDR3 contains 14 residues. The CDR3 spells CASRDGLAGGKQYF. CDR3 nucleotides: TGTGCCAGCAGAGATGGACTAGCGGGAGGGAAGCAGTACTTC.

The V call is TRBV4-2, the J call TRBJ2-7; D call uncertain. The CDR3 runs 13 residues. CDR1 and CDR2 (germline): LGHNA, YNFKEQ. Trimming took off 0 bases at V and 3 bases at J, with 6 bases between the two ends. CDR3 residues: CASSQDRDYEQYF. The CDR3 nucleotides read TGTGCCAGCAGCCAAGATAGAGACTACGAGCAGTACTTC.

This chain connects TRBV11-2 to TRBJ2-5; TRBD2 is a possible D gene (6 bases). Deletions cut 4 bases from V and 4 bases from J, with 25 bases between. The CDR3 sequence is 18 residues long. In germline, CDR1 is SGHAT, CDR2 FQNNGV. CDR3 protein: CASSSFRVGSGGRETQYF. The CDR3 DNA follows: TGTGCCAGCAGCTCATTCCGGGTTGGCTCCGGGGGACGAGAGACCCAGTACTTC.